This T cell receptor beta chain was obtained from a study of blood T cell repertoires in COVID-19. Study-level information: Samples representing acute and convalescent COVID-19 were sourced from the United States, Italy and Spain. PBMCs, B-cell-depleted T cells, or T cells were the source of the cDNA or gDNA that made up the material.

Original processing methods: By means of reference gene primer amplification, nucleated cell counts were estimated. TCRdb keeps only in-frame clones here, not all; method: immunoSEQ multiplex PCR. For V, J and clone size, that table is used; D and trimming come from the DNA. This table has 140,000 to 150,000 clones, 65% to 85% appearing once. This sequence was found in a woman in her fifties or sixties with acute or convalescent COVID-19. The material sequenced was peripheral blood.

The CDR3 reads CASSQRQGDSPLHF. The CDR3 DNA reads TGCGCCAGCAGCCAGAGACAGGGGGATTCACCCCTCCACTTT. The chain has TRBV4-3 and TRBJ1-6; the match to TRBD1 covers 9 bases. CDR1 and CDR2 from the germline V gene are LGHNA and YSLEER. With V trimmed by 3 bases and J by 8 bases, 2 bases remained unmatched. The CDR3 is 14 amino acids.